This paragraph covers one T cell receptor (beta chain) sequence. Individually, TCR cDNA molecules were each labelled with a unique molecular identifier. TCRdb processed the 5' RACE reads anew with MiXCR; each CDR3 protein has one entry. The profile shows some 32,000 distinct CDR3 sequences, about 10% of them singletons. These data belong to a study of spatial heterogeneity in lung cancer. This CDR3 comprises 11 residues. Trimming removed 1 base at V and 7 bases at J, with 4 bases between. The time point: blood at routine non-recurrence follow-up after resection. Tumor, nontumor lung or frozen PBMC supplied whole RNA that was sequenced unsorted.

The sequencing used PBMCs, collected at follow-up. The sequence was obtained from a female donor with early-stage non-small cell lung cancer. This chain connects TRBV12-3 or TRBV12-4 to TRBJ1-1, with no clear D. DNA for the CDR3: TGTGCCAGCAGTTTAGTTAGTGAAGCTTTCTTT. It codes for CASSLVSEAFF.